This T cell receptor (beta chain) was identified in a study of graft-versus-host responses after intestinal transplantation. Study context: The transplants performed in recipients were multivisceral, liver-intestinal, or isolated intestinal.

Some clones are missing from TCRdb's copy, which holds only in-frame ones; the method was immunoSEQ multiplex PCR. The table lists several thousand clones, roughly 28% of them singletons. Overall study findings and caveats: Allograft clonal ratios (graft-versus-host to host-versus-graft) were high in patients who had graft-donor T cell macrochimerism.

There were approximately 200,000 CFSE-labeled responder cells plated together with approximately 200,000 irradiated, violet-dye-labeled stimulator cells. The specimen comprised alloreactive CD8+ T cells from a mixed lymphocyte reaction culture, sampled before transplantation. Subset denoted: CFSE-low proliferating T cells sorted from roughly six-day pre-transplant mixed lymphocyte reaction (GvH or HvG direction). The sequence came from a human patient who was an organ donor for intestinal transplantation.

CDR3 sequence reads: CASSYRQGIYNSPLHF. Written as DNA, the CDR3 is TGTGCCAGCAGTTACCGACAGGGGATCTATAATTCACCCCTCCACTTT. V and J are TRBV6-5 and TRBJ1-6; 8 bases agree with TRBD1. Germline V gene lookup returns CDR1 MNHEY and CDR2 SVGAGI. Unmatched junction bases numbered 3, after V lost 2 bases and J lost 3 bases. The CDR3 is 16 amino acids.